Each of the 14 T cell receptor beta chains below was sequenced from the same sample in a study of blood T cell repertoires in COVID-19. Sequenced by immunoSEQ multiplex PCR; TCRdb stores in-frame clones only, minus some. The table lists more than 85,000 clones, just over 75% of them singletons. The sequenced material came from peripheral blood. All receptors come from an elderly woman with acute or convalescent COVID-19.

The CDR3 protein is CASSLAPPYEQYF. DNA for the CDR3: TGTGCCAGCAGTTTGGCTCCCCCCTACGAGCAGTACTTC. The chain has TRBV28 and TRBJ2-7; D call uncertain. The CDR3 loop spans 13 amino acids. Germline lookup yields CDR1 MDHEN and CDR2 SYDVKM. V was shortened by 3 bases and J by 2 bases, with 8 bases between the two germline ends.

The V gene is TRBV10-3, the J gene TRBJ2-7; 8 bases agree with TRBD1. V shed 0 bases and J 6 bases; nucleotides not matched to a gene: 4. The CDR3 runs to 14 residues. From germline, CDR1 is ENHRY and CDR2 SYGVKD. The CDR3 here is CAISESRTGLEQYF. CDR3 in DNA: TGTGCCATCAGTGAGTCGCGGACAGGGCTCGAGCAGTACTTC.

This clone appeared a single time. This sequence joins TRBV7-2 and TRBJ1-1, with D perhaps matching TRBD1 (5 bases). Germline V gives CDR1 SGHTA, CDR2 FQGNSA. The V gene lost 1 base and the J gene lost 2 bases, with 11 bases spanning the gap. CDR3 length equals 15 residues. DNA of the CDR3: TGTGCCAGCAGCTTAGAGGGGAGGGGAAACACTGAAGCTTTCTTT. It codes for CASSLEGRGNTEAFF.

The rearrangement links TRBV4-1 to TRBJ2-1, with D possibly being TRBD2 (5 bases). This CDR3 contains 18 residues. V was trimmed by 0 bases and J by 3 bases, leaving 18 bases between them. CDR1 and CDR2 (germline): MGHRA, YSYEKL. The CDR3 DNA reads as TGCGCCAGCAGCCAAGATTGGGCTAGCCCGCCGGACTACAATGAGCAGTTCTTC. Its protein product is CASSQDWASPPDYNEQFF.

The rearrangement links TRBV2 to TRBJ2-5; 10 nucleotides match TRBD1. Germline assignment: CDR1 SNHLY and CDR2 FYNNEI. The CDR3 is 17 amino acids. J was trimmed by 5 bases and V by 5 bases; bases with no gene match: 14. The CDR3 spells CASSTGTGVLAGETQYF. Here the CDR3 DNA reads TGTGCCAGCAGTACGGGGACAGGGGTTTTGGCGGGCGAGACCCAGTACTTC.

In its sample, this clone was seen a few times. This chain joins TRBV20-1 and TRBJ2-1, with D unresolved. The germline V and J ends were trimmed by 3 bases and 7 bases, with 10 bases remaining between them. Looked up from germline, CDR1 is DFQATT and CDR2 is SNEGSKA (reference sequence). The CDR3 has 12 amino acids. The DNA of the CDR3 is TGCAGTGCTAGTGGGTCCCTAAATGAGCAGTTCTTC. It is translated as CSASGSLNEQFF.

This clone has only a few counts. This chain links TRBV10-1 with TRBJ2-7; 8 nucleotides agree with TRBD2. The germline CDR1 and CDR2 sequences are WNHNN and SYGVQD (reference sequence). Germline trimming cut 2 bases from V and 6 bases from J; bases unmatched to any gene: 6. This CDR3 comprises 14 residues. CDR3 bases: TGCGCCAGCAGTGAGGGAACCAGCGGGAGCGAGCAGTACTTC. Amino acid sequence: CASSEGTSGSEQYF.

The chain uses TRBV12-5 and TRBJ1-1; TRBD1 matches at 9 bases. CDR3 length: 16 amino acids. V was pared by 1 base and J by 4 bases, with 7 bases of the junction left unmatched. Germline V gene lookup returns CDR1 LGHNT and CDR2 FRNRAP. The CDR3 loop is CASGLDWTGVATEAFF. In nucleotides, the CDR3 is TGTGCTAGTGGTTTGGACTGGACAGGGGTTGCCACTGAAGCTTTCTTT.

This clone was seen more than once but under ten times. The chain combines TRBV30 with TRBJ1-6; 7 bases match TRBD1. J gave up 1 base and V 3 bases, and 18 bases lay outside the gene matches. CDR1 GTSNPN and CDR2 SVGIG come from the germline V gene (reference sequence). CDR3 length: 20 amino acids. DNA of the CDR3: TGTGCCTGGAGGGGGACTCTGACAGGGTCACCCCTATCCTATAATTCACCCCTCCACTTT. Amino acids: CAWRGTLTGSPLSYNSPLHF.

This clone was recorded once. The rearrangement uses TRBV5-1 and TRBJ2-3; TRBD1 aligns across 9 bases. V was pared by 5 bases and J by 2 bases, with 9 bases of the junction left unmatched. CDR1 is SGHRS, CDR2 YFSETQ, per germline. The CDR3 runs 16 residues. CDR3 bases: TGCGCCAGCAGAAGCGGGACAGGGACGACCACAGATACGCAGTATTTT. This codes for CASRSGTGTTTDTQYF. Looking up the rest from reference TRBV5-1 and TRBJ2-3 gives the full variable domain: KAGVTQTPRYLIKTRGQQVTLSCSPISGHRSVSWYQQTPGQGLQFLFEYFSETQRNKGNFPGRFSGRQFSNSRSEMNVSTLELGDSALYLCASRSGTGTTTDTQYFGPGTRLTVL.

This clone showed up just a few times. The chain links TRBV3-1 (or the pseudogene TRBV3-2) to TRBJ1-6, with 11 bases aligning to TRBD1. CDR3 length: 16 residues. V was pared by 4 bases and J by 5 bases, with 4 bases of the junction left unmatched. From germline, CDR1 is LGHDT and CDR2 YNNKEL (reference sequence). CDR3 in amino acids: CASSRGTGGDNSPLHF. For the CDR3, the DNA is TGTGCCAGCAGCCGCGGGACAGGGGGAGATAATTCACCCCTCCACTTT.

CDR3 in DNA: TGTGCCAGCAGCTTGGGACAGGGTGTAAAGAGAGGCAATGAGCAGTTCTTC. It is translated as CASSLGQGVKRGNEQFF. The V call is TRBV11-3, the J call TRBJ2-1; 9 bases are shared with TRBD1. V was clipped by 3 bases and J by 6 bases; unmatched bases: 12. The CDR3 covers 17 residues. The germline V gene encodes CDR1 SGHNT and CDR2 YENEEA. The full variable domain, in which reference TRBV11-3 and TRBJ2-1 provide the parts outside the CDR3, is EAGVVQSPRYKIIEKKQPVAFWCNPISGHNTLYWYLQNLGQGPELLIRYENEEAVDDSQLPKDRFSAERLKGVDSTLKIQPAELGDSAVYLCASSLGQGVKRGNEQFFGPGTRLTVL.

Written as DNA, the CDR3 is TGTGCCATCCTAGTCAAGGACTCTGGAAACACCATATATTTT. Its protein product is CAILVKDSGNTIYF. The J gene is TRBJ1-3, the V gene TRBV10-3; D remains ambiguous. CDR1 ENHRY and CDR2 SYGVKD come from the germline V gene. This CDR3 has 14 amino acids. V dropped 8 bases and J dropped 0 bases, with 11 bases sitting between them.

CDR3 in amino acids: CASSHHRGSTEAFF. The CDR3 DNA sequence: TGTGCCAGCAGTCACCACAGGGGCTCCACTGAAGCTTTCTTT. The chain links TRBV27 to TRBJ1-1, with 7 positions matching TRBD1. V shed 5 bases, J shed 4 bases, and the junction held 7 bases outside the gene matches. This CDR3 is built from 14 residues. Germline V gives CDR1 MNHEY, CDR2 SMNVEV (reference sequence).